What follows are 16 T cell receptor beta chains derived from one specimen sequenced in a study of technical replicates of blood from a handful of donors. Assay: immunoSEQ multiplex PCR; the TCRdb copy retains only in-frame clones and omits some. The data hold about 44,000 clones, with around 97% observed a single time. The sample taken for sequencing was T cells isolated from PBMCs. The origin of the receptors is a human donor in good health.

The chain links TRBV6-5 to TRBJ2-7, with a weak D call TRBD2 (6 bases). V lost 2 bases and J 4 bases, leaving 15 bases between the germline ends. The CDR3 runs to 15 residues. Germline assignment: CDR1 MNHEY and CDR2 SVGAGI. CDR3 region: CASSYTGERRYEQYF. CDR3 DNA: TGTGCCAGCAGTTACACGGGAGAAAGGAGGTACGAGCAGTACTTC.

V is TRBV29-1 and J is TRBJ2-3, with 7 nucleotides matching TRBD2. The V gene's germline CDR1 is SQVTM and CDR2 ANQGSEA. The J segment lost 0 bases and the V segment lost 3 bases, leaving 6 bases of the junction unmatched. The CDR3 sequence is 15 residues long. This chain's CDR3 is CSVDQTSISTDTQYF. The CDR3 DNA follows: TGCAGCGTTGACCAGACTAGCATCAGCACAGATACGCAGTATTTT.

This clone was seen only once. CDR3 in amino acids: CASTSPTGFGETQYF. For the CDR3, the DNA is TGTGCCAGCACCAGTCCCACAGGGTTCGGGGAGACCCAGTACTTC. The chain has TRBV28 and TRBJ2-5, with D possibly matching TRBD1 (6 bases). The CDR3 runs to 15 residues. The V end was cut by 7 bases, the J end by 5 bases, with 20 bases between. Germline V gives CDR1 MDHEN, CDR2 SYDVKM.

This rearrangement joins TRBV19 to TRBJ2-3, with D possibly TRBD1 on 5 matching bases. This CDR3 has 14 amino acids. Germline CDR1 is LNHDA and CDR2 is SQIVND (reference sequence). V gave up 4 bases and J gave up 1 base, with 9 bases separating them. CDR3 DNA: TGTGCCAGTAGTAAGCGCAGGGGCACAGATACGCAGTATTTT. It codes for CASSKRRGTDTQYF.

This clone has a single count. The CDR3 DNA reads TGTGCCAGCAGCAATTCTGGAGGACTACTCTATGGCTACACCTTC. It codes for CASSNSGGLLYGYTF. This chain connects TRBV7-2 to TRBJ1-2; D remains unclear. Trimming took 5 bases from V and 4 from J, leaving 17 bases between them. This CDR3 is built from 15 residues. Germline V lookup: CDR1 SGHTA, CDR2 FQGNSA.

The chain employs TRBV7-9 and TRBJ1-2; 9 nucleotides match TRBD1. The length of the CDR3 is 15 residues. The V gene's germline CDR1 is SEHNR and CDR2 FQNEAQ (reference sequence). Trimming took 5 bases from V and 3 from J; bases not matched to a gene: 7. This chain's CDR3 is CASSLGTGTHYGYTF. The CDR3 region has the DNA TGTGCCAGCAGCCTGGGGACAGGGACCCACTATGGCTACACCTTC.

The gene calls are TRBV28 and TRBJ1-4, with unresolved D. V was clipped by 8 bases and J by 8 bases, with 15 bases between them. This CDR3 is built from 13 residues. CDR1 is MDHEN and CDR2 is SYDVKM in the germline V gene. The CDR3 sequence: CASGVSVEEKLFF. The CDR3 nucleotides are TGTGCCAGCGGAGTTTCGGTCGAGGAAAAACTGTTTTTT.

V gene TRBV5-1 combines with J gene TRBJ2-1, with D tentatively TRBD1 (5 bases). The V end was cut by 7 bases, the J end by 8 bases, with 28 bases between. In germline, CDR1 is SGHRS, CDR2 YFSETQ. This CDR3 spans 17 amino acids. CDR3 in DNA: TGCGCCAGCTCACTCCCCACGGGTGGGGCGCCAGGCGATGAGCAGTTCTTC. Translation: CASSLPTGGAPGDEQFF.

V is TRBV7-3 and J is TRBJ2-7, with TRBD2 as a possible D gene (5 bases). Germline V gene lookup returns CDR1 SGHTA and CDR2 FQGTGA. V dropped 6 bases and J dropped 1 base, with 10 bases sitting between them. The CDR3 runs 13 residues. CDR3 nucleotides: TGTGCCAGCAGTCTCGGGAATTCCTACGAGCAGTACTTC. Amino acids: CASSLGNSYEQYF.

V and J are TRBV4-1 and TRBJ2-1; no definite D call. CDR3 size: 16 residues. Germline CDR1 is MGHRA and CDR2 is YSYEKL. V was pared by 5 bases and J by 0 bases, with 14 bases between. CDR3: CASSEQWASSYNEQFF. In nucleotides, the CDR3 is TGCGCCAGCAGCGAACAGTGGGCGAGCTCCTACAATGAGCAGTTCTTC.

The chain recombines TRBV28 with TRBJ2-7; D not resolved. This CDR3 comprises 12 residues. Germline V CDR1 and CDR2: MDHEN, SYDVKM. The germline V and J ends were trimmed by 6 bases and 6 bases, with 12 bases remaining between them. The CDR3 coding sequence is TGTGCCAGCAGCTGGAGTCTGACCGAGCAGTACTTC. This gives the protein CASSWSLTEQYF.

This chain connects TRBV7-3 to TRBJ2-2; 11 nucleotides line up with TRBD2. The CDR3 has 17 residues. Per germline, CDR1 SGHTA and CDR2 FQGTGA. Trimming cost V 0 bases and J 9 bases; bases outside gene matches: 9. The CDR3 reads CASSLTLIAGGPRELFF. CDR3 coding DNA: TGTGCCAGCAGCTTAACGTTGATAGCGGGAGGGCCCAGGGAGCTGTTTTTT.

The sample holds one count of this clone. This rearrangement joins TRBV6-4 to TRBJ2-1, with 9 bases fitting TRBD1. Germline CDR1 MRHNA, CDR2 SNTAGT. The junction had 5 bases not matched to a gene; V was cut back by 6 bases and J by 2 bases. This CDR3 contains 15 residues. CDR3 nucleotide sequence: TGTGCCAGCAGCATACAGGGGGCGCCCTACAATGAGCAGTTCTTC. This encodes CASSIQGAPYNEQFF.

This chain connects TRBV5-1 to TRBJ2-1; 8 nucleotides agree with TRBD1. The germline CDR1 and CDR2 sequences are SGHRS and YFSETQ. This CDR3 spans 12 amino acids. V lost 0 bases and J lost 10; bases outside the gene matches: 0. CDR3 nucleotide sequence: TGCGCCAGCAGCTTGGGACAGGGGGAGCAGTTCTTC. Translation: CASSLGQGEQFF.

The rearrangement links TRBV9 to TRBJ2-1, with 8 bases matching TRBD2. Unmatched junction bases numbered 15, after V lost 2 bases and J lost 8 bases. The V gene's germline CDR1 is SGDLS and CDR2 YYNGEE. The CDR3 spans 17 residues. CDR3: CASSVRGPTSAVDEQFF. The CDR3 nucleotides read TGTGCCAGCAGCGTCCGGGGCCCGACTAGCGCAGTGGATGAGCAGTTCTTC.

The V call is TRBV28, the J call TRBJ2-7; 14 bases match TRBD2. After removal of 6 bases from V and 0 bases from J, the junction contained 1 base not matched to a gene. Germline lookup yields CDR1 MDHEN and CDR2 SYDVKM. The CDR3 totals 15 residues. Here the CDR3 reads CASRGTSGGSYEQYF. CDR3 coding DNA: TGTGCCAGCAGGGGGACTAGCGGGGGCTCCTACGAGCAGTACTTC.